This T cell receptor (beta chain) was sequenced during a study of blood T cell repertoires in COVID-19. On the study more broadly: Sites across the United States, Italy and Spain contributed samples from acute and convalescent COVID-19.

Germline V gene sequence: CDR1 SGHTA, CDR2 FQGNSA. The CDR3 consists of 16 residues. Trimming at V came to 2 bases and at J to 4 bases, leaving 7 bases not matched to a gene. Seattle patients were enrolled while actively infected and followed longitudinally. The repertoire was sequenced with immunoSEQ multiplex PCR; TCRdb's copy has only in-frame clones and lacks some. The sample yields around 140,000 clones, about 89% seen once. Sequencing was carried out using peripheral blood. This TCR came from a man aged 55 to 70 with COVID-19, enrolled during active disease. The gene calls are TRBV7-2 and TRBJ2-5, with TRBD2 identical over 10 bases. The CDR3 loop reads CASSLSERGGRETQYF. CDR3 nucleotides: TGTGCCAGCAGCTTAAGTGAGCGGGGGGGGAGAGAGACCCAGTACTTC.